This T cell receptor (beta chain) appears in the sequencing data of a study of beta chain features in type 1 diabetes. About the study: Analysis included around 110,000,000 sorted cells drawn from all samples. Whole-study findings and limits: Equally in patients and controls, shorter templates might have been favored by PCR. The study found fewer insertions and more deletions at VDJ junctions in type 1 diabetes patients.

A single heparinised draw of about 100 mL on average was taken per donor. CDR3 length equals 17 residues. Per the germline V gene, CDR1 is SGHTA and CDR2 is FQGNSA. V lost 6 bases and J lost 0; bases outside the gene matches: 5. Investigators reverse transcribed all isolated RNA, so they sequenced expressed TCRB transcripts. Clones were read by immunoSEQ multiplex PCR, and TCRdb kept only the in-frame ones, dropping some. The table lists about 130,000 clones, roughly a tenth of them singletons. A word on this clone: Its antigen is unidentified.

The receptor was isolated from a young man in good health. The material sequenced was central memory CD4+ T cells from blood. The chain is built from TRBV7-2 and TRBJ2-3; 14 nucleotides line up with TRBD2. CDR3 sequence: CASRGLAGAQSTDTQYF. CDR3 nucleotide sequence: TGTGCCAGCAGGGGACTAGCGGGGGCCCAGAGCACAGATACGCAGTATTTT.